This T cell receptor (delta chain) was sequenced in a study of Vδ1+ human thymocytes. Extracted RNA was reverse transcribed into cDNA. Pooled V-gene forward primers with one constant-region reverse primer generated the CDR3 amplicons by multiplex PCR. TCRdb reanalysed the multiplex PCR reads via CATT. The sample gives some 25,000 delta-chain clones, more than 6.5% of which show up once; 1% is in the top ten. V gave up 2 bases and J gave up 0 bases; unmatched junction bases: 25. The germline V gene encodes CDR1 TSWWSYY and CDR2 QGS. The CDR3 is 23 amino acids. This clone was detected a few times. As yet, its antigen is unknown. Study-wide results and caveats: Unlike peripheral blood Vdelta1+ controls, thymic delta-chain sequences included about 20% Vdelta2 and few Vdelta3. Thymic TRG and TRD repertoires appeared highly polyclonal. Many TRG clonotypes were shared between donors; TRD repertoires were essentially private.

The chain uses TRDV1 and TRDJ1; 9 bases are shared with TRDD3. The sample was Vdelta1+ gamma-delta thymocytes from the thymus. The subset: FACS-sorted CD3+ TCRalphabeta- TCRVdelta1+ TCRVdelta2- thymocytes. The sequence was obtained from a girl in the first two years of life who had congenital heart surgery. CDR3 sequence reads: CALGEGGLRTGGPGTEYTDKLIF. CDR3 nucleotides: TGTGCTCTTGGGGAAGGGGGTCTGCGTACTGGGGGACCTGGTACGGAGTACACCGATAAACTCATCTTT.